This T cell receptor (beta chain) was captured by sequencing in a study of Ad26.COV2.S vaccination and SARS-CoV-2 variants. Overall study findings and caveats: The study found higher spike-specific TCR breadth in vaccine than placebo recipients. Substantial response breadth was reportedly seen for spike-specific CD8+ and CD4+ T cells after vaccination. Across vaccine and placebo recipients, the breadth of non-spike TCRs was similar.

TCRdb's copy holds only in-frame clones and misses some; the assay was immunoSEQ multiplex PCR. Of around 300,000 clones in the sample, around 90% were seen once. V shed 6 bases and J 3 bases; nucleotides not matched to a gene: 6. Germline CDR1 SQVTM, CDR2 ANQGSEA. This CDR3 region has 13 residues. About this clone: Its antigen is not identified. Other nucleotide sequences in the sample specify the same CDR3.

The treatment denotes: roughly 19 received Ad26.COV2.S at low or high dose, single or two shots; five or six received placebo; per-sample allocation not given. It was on day 63 after the first vaccine or placebo injection that samples were taken. The vaccine antigen was prefusion-stabilized Wuhan SARS-CoV-2 spike. This TCR was sampled from a person aged 18-60 years who received the Ad26.COV2.S COVID-19 vaccine or a placebo. The material sequenced was peripheral blood, taken in a trial of Ad26.COV2.S vaccine versus placebo. The chain is built from TRBV29-1 and TRBJ2-7; TRBD1 matches at 9 bases. The DNA of the CDR3 is TGCAGCGTGGACAGGGGATCAGGCTACGAGCAGTACTTC. Its protein is CSVDRGSGYEQYF.